A single TCR beta chain is shown here with its context. What antigen it recognizes has not been identified. Qualities for individual bases were not recorded, and no much larger clone is one base off. This sample was included in a study of blood T cell repertoires in COVID-19 (TCRdb year 2020). For the wider study: Samples from collaborators originated in the United States, Italy and Spain and spanned both the acute and convalescent phases of COVID-19. Samples were obtained from the ongoing ImmuneRACE study (first 160 participants) and from 1,254 subjects provided by 6 global collaborators. The material from the prospective study consisted of cDNA or gDNA derived from T cells, B-cell-depleted T cells, or PBMCs. A freely available public database, intended as a resource for researchers studying the immune response to SARS-CoV-2, is where the repertoires were released. Where available, HLA class I and class II types were taken from metadata supplied by the sample provider and were not determined by assay-based typing. Nearly every sample came with metadata listing a de-identified subject ID, COVID-19 status, age in years and sex. The dataset comprised deeply sampled blood TCRbeta repertoires from subjects exposed to, actively infected with, or recovered from COVID-19. On the study overall, not on this receptor specifically: Clinical and demographic metadata were provided uncurated, with the amount varying by source and participant.

TCRbeta CDR3 regions were amplified from genomic DNA using the immunoSEQ Assay, a bias-controlled multiplex PCR. Per the source publication's procedure: Nucleated cell counts per sample were estimated from amplification of reference gene primers within the assay. To quantify the absolute abundance of each unique TCRbeta CDR3 rearrangement, sequence reads were collapsed and filtered. For each sample, productive Simpson clonality was calculated by taking the square root of Simpson's diversity index across productive rearrangements. Here the immuneACCESS table is served through TCRdb, limited to in-frame sequences with V and J called. Missing clones are a known gap in these copies; in checked studies unresolved V genes cover under half, and the rest lacks a known reason. V and J calls and clone size follow that table, whereas D and trimming were derived from the DNA. The sample table lists about 56,000 clones, around 84% of them with a count of one. The biggest ten clones account for 13% of the sample.

The collaborating institutions used their own protocols to collect whole blood in K2EDTA tubes. For TCRbeta analysis, collaborator samples were shipped as frozen whole blood, as isolated PBMCs, or as DNA extracted from either sample type. From a lookup of the germline V gene, CDR1 and CDR2 are SGHNT and YENEEA. V was cut back by 3 bases and J by 10 bases, leaving a gap of 10 bases between them. Including cysteine and phenylalanine, the CDR3 has 13 amino acids. The sequence is cut down to CDR3 DNA, 39 bases in frame from base 1. The sequence came from an elderly woman with acute or convalescent COVID-19. The rearrangement joined TRBV11-3 to TRBJ1-6; the D gene is not confidently resolved. Specimen: peripheral blood. The DNA reads as follows: TGTGCCAGCAGCTTCCGGCCAGGATCACCCCTCCACTTT. It encodes CASSFRPGSPLHF. Reference TRBV11-3 and TRBJ1-6 proteins supply the regions before and after the CDR3; the full variable domain is: EAGVVQSPRYKIIEKKQPVAFWCNPISGHNTLYWYLQNLGQGPELLIRYENEEAVDDSQLPKDRFSAERLKGVDSTLKIQPAELGDSAVYLCASSFRPGSPLHFGNGTRLTVT.